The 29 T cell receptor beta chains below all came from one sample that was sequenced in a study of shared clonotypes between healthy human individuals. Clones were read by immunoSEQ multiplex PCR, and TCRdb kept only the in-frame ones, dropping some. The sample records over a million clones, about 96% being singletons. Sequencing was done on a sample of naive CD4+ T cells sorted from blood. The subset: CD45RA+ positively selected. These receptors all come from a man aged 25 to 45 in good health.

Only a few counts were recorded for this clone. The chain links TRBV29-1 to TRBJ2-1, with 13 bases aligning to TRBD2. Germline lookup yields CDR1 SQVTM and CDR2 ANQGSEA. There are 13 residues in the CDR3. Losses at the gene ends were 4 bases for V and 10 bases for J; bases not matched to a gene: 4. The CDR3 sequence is CSVGLAGGFEQFF. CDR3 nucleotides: TGCAGCGTTGGACTAGCGGGAGGATTCGAGCAGTTCTTC.

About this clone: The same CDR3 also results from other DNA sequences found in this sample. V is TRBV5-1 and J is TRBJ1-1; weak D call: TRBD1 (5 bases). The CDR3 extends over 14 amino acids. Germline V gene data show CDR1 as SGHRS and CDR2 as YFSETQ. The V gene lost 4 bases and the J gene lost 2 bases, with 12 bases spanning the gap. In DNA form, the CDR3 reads TGCGCCAGCAGCCCGGGACGGGGAAACACTGAAGCTTTCTTT. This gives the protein CASSPGRGNTEAFF.

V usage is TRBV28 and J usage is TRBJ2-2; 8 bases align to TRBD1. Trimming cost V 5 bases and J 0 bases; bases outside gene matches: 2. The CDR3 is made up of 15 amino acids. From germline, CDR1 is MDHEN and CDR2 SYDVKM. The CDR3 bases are TGTGCCAGCAGTAGGGACAGGTCGAACACCGGGGAGCTGTTTTTT. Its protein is CASSRDRSNTGELFF.

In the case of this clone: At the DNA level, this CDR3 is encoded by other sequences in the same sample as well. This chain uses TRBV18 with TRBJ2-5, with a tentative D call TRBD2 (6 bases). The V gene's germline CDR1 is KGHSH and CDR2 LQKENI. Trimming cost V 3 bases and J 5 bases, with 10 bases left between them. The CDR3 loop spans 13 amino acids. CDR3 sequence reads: CASSPGGLETQYF. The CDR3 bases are TGTGCCAGCTCACCCGGAGGGTTGGAGACCCAGTACTTC. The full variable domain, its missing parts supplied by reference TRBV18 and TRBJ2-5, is NAGVMQNPRHLVRRRGQEARLRCSPMKGHSHVYWYRQLPEEGLKFMVYLQKENIIDESGMPKERFSAEFPKEGPSILRIQQVVRGDSAAYFCASSPGGLETQYFGPGTRLLVL.

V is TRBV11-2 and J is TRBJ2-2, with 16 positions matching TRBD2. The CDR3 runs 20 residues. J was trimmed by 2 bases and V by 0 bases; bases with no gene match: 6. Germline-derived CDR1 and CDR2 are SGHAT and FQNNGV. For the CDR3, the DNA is TGTGCCAGCAGCTTAGAACCGGGACTAGCGGGAGGGCTTAACACCGGGGAGCTGTTTTTT. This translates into CASSLEPGLAGGLNTGELFF.

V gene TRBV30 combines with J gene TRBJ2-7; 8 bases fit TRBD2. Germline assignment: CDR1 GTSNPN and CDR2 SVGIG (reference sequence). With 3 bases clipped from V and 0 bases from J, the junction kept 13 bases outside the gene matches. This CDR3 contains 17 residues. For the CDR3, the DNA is TGTGCCTGGAGGCGGATGACAATAGCGGGATACTCCTACGAGCAGTACTTC. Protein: CAWRRMTIAGYSYEQYF.

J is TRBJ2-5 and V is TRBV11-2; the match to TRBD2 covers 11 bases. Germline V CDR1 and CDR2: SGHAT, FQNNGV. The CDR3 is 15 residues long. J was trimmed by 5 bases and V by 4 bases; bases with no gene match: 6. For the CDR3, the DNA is TGTGCCAGCAGCTCAATAGCGGGAGGGCCGGAGACCCAGTACTTC. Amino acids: CASSSIAGGPETQYF.

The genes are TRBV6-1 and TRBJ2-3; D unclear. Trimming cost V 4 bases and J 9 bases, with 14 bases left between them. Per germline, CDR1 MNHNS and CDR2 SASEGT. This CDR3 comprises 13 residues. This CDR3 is CASSGSSGTTQYF. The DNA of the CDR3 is TGTGCCAGCAGTGGGAGTTCGGGCACGACGCAGTATTTT.

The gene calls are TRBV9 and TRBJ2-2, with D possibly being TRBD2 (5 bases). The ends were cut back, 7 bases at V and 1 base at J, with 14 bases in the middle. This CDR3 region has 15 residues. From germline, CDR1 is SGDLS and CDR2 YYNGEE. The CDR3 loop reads CASSLREGNTGELFF. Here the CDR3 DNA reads TGTGCCAGCTCTCTTCGAGAGGGGAACACCGGGGAGCTGTTTTTT.

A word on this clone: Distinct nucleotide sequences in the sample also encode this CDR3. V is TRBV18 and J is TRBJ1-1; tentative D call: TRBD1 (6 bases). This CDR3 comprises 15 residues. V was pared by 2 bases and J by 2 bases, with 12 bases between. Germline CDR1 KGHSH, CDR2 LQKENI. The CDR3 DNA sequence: TGTGCCAGCTCACCAAGAACAGGGTCCAACACTGAAGCTTTCTTT. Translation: CASSPRTGSNTEAFF.

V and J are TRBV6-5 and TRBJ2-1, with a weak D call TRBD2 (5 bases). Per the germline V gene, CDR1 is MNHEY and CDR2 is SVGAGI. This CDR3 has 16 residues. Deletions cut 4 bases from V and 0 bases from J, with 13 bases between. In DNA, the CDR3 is TGTGCCAGCAGTTCCGGACTTTTCAGCTCCTACAATGAGCAGTTCTTC. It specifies CASSSGLFSSYNEQFF.

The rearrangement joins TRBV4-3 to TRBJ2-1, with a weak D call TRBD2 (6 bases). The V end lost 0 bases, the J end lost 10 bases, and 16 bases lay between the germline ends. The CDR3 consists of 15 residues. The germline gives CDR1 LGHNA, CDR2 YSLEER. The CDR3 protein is CASSQEIAVQREQFF. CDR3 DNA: TGCGCCAGCAGCCAAGAAATAGCGGTACAACGAGAGCAGTTCTTC.

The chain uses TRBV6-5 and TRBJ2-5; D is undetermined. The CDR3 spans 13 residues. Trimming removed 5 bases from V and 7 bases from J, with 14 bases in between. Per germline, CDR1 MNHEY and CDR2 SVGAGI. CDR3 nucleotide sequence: TGTGCCAGCAGTGTCGTTCGGTTTTCGACCCAGTACTTC. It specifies CASSVVRFSTQYF.

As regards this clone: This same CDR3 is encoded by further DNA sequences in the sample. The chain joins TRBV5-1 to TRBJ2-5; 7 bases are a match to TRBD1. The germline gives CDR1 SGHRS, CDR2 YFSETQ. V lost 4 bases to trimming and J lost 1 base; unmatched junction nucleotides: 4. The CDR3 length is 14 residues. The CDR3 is CASSTGTVQETQYF. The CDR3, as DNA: TGCGCCAGCAGCACAGGGACAGTCCAAGAGACCCAGTACTTC.

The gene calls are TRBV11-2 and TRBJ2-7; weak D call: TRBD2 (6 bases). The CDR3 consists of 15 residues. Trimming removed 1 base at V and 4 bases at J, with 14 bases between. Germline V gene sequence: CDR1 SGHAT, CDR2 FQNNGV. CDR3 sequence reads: CASSLGRLGRYEQYF. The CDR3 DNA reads TGTGCCAGCAGCTTAGGGCGACTAGGGAGATACGAGCAGTACTTC.

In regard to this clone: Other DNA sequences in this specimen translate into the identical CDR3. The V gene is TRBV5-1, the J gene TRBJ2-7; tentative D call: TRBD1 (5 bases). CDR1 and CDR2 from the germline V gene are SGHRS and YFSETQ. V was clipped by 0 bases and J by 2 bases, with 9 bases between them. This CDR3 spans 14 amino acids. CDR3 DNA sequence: TGCGCCAGCAGCTTGGCGGCAGGGACCTACGAGCAGTACTTC. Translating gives CASSLAAGTYEQYF.

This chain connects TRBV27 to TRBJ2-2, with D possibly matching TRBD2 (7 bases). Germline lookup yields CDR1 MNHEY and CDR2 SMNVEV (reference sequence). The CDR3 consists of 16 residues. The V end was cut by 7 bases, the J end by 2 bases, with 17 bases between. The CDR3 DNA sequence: TGTGCCAGCACCCTTCGGGGGGCGGGTAACACCGGGGAGCTGTTTTTT. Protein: CASTLRGAGNTGELFF.

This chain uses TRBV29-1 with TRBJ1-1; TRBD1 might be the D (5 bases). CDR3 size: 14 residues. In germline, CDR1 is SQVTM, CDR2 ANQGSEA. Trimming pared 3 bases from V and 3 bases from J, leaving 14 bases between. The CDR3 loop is CSVDPDLGDTEAFF. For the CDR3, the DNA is TGCAGCGTTGATCCGGACCTGGGGGACACTGAAGCTTTCTTT.

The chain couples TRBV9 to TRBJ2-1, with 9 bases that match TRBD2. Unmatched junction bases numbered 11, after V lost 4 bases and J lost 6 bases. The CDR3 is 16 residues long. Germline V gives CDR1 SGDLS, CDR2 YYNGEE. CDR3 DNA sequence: TGTGCCAGCAGCCCAGGTAGCGGGAGTCTGGGCAATGAGCAGTTCTTC. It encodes CASSPGSGSLGNEQFF.

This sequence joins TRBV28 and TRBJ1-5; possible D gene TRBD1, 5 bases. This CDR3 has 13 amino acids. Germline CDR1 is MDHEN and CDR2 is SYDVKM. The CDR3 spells CGLGTGSNQPQHF. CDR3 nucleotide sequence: TGTGGTCTCGGGACGGGGAGCAATCAGCCCCAGCATTTT.

The DNA for the CDR3 is TGTGCCAGCAGCCCCCAACCCAGGGTACATACTAGTGAAGCTTTCTTT. This gives the protein CASSPQPRVHTSEAFF. The chain couples TRBV7-2 to TRBJ1-1, with a possible D match to TRBD1 (5 bases). CDR1 SGHTA and CDR2 FQGNSA come from the germline V gene. V dropped 5 bases and J dropped 7 bases, with 23 bases sitting between them. The CDR3 length is 16 residues.

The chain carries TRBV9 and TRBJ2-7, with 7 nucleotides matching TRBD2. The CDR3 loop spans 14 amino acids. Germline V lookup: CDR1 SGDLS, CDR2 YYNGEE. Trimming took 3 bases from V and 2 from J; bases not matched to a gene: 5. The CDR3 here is CASSASGTTYEQYF. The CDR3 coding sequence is TGTGCCAGCAGCGCTAGCGGAACTACCTACGAGCAGTACTTC.

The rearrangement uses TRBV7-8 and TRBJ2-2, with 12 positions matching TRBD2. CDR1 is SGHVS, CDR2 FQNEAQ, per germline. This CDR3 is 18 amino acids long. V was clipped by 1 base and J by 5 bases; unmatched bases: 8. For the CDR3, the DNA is TGTGCCAGCAGCTTAGAGACTAGCGGGAGATATAGGACCGGGGAGCTGTTTTTT. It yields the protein CASSLETSGRYRTGELFF.

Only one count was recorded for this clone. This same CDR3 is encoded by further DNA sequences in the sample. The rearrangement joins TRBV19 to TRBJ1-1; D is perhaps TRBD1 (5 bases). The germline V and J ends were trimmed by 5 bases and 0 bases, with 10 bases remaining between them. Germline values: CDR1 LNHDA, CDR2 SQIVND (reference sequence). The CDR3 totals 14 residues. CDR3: CASSGTAMNTEAFF. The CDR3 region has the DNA TGTGCCAGTAGTGGGACTGCTATGAACACTGAAGCTTTCTTT.

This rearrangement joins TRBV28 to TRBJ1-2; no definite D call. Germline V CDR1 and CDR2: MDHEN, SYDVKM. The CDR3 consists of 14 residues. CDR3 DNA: TGTGCTTCAGGAGAAGGGCTCGCTAACTATGGCTACACCTTC. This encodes CASGEGLANYGYTF.

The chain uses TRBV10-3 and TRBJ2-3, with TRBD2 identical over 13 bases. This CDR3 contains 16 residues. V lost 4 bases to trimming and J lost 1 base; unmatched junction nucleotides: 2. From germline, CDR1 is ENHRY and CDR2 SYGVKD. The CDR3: CAISAGLAGGTDTQYF. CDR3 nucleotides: TGTGCCATCAGTGCCGGACTAGCGGGAGGCACAGATACGCAGTATTTT.

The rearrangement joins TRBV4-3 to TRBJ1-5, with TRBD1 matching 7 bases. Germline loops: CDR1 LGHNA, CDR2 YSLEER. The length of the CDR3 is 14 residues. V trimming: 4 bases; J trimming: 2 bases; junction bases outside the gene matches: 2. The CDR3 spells CASSLDRGNQPQHF. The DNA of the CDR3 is TGCGCCAGCAGCCTAGACAGGGGCAATCAGCCCCAGCATTTT.

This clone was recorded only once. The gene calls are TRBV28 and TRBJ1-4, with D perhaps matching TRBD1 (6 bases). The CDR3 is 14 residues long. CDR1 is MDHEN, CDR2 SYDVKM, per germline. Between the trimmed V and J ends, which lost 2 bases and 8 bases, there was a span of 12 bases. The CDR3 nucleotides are TGTGCCAGCAGTTTAGGAATTAGGGGGGAAAAACTGTTTTTT. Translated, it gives CASSLGIRGEKLFF.

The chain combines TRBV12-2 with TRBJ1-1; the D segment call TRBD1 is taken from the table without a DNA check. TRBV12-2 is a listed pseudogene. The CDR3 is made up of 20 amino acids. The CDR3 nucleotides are TGTGCAAGTCGCTTCCAACACCCGACAGGGGGATGTTCGGTGAACACTGAAGCTTTCTTT. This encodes CASRFQHPTGGCSVNTEAFF.